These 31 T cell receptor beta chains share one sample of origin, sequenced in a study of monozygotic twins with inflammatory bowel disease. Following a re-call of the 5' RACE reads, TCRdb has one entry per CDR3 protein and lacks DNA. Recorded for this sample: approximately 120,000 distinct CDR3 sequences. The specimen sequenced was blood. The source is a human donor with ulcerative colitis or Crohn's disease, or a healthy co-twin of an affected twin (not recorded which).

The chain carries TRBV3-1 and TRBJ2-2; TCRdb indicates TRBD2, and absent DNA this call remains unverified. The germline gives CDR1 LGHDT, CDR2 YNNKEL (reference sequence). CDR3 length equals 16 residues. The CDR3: CAGRPPSGGSTGELFF.

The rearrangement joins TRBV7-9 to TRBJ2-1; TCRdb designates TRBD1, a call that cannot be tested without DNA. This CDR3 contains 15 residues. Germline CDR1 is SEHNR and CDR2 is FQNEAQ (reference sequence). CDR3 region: CASSPRTGADDEQFF.

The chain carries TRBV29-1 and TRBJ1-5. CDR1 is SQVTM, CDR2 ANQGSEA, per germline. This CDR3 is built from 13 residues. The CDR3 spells CSVEGVPGEPQHF.

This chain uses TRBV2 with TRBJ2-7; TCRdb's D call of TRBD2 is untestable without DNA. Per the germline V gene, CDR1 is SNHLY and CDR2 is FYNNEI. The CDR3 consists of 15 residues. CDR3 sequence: CASSGGLAGIYEQYF.

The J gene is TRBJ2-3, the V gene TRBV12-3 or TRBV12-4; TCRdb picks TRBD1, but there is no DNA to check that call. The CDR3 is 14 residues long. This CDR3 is CASREHGTADTQYF.

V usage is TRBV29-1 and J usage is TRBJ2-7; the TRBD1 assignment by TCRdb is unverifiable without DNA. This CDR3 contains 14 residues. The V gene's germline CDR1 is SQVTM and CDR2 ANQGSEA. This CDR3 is CSVVPDRGNYEQYF.

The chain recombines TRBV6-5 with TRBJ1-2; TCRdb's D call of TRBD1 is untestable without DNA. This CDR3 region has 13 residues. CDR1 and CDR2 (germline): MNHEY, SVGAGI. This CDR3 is CASSYDGADGYTF.

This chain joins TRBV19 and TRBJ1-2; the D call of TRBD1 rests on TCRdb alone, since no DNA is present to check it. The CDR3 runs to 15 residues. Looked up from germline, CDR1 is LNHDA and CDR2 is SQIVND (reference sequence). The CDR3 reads CASKPRTGGSYGYTF.

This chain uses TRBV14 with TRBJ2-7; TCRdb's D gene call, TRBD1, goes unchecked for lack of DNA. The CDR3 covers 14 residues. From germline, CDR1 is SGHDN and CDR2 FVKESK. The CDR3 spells CASQFSTGAYEQYF.

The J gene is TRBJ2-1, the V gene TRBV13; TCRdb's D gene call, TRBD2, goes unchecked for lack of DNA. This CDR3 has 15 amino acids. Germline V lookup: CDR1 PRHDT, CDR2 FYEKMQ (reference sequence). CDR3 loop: CASSLGTSGGQEQFF.

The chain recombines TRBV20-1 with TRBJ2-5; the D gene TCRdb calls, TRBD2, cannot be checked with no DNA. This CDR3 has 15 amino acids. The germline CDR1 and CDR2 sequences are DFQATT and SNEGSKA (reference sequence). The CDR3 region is CSATRGLADQETQYF.

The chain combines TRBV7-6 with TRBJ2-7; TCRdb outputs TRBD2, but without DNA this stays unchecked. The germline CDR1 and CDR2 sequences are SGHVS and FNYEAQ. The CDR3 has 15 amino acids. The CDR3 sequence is CASSLAAAGTYEQYF.

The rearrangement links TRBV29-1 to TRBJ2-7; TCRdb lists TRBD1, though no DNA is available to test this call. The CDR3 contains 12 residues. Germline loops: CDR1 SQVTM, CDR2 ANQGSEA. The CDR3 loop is CSAGTGDYEQYF.

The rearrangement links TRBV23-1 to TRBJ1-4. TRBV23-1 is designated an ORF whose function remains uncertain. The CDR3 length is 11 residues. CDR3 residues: CASNPLEKLFF.

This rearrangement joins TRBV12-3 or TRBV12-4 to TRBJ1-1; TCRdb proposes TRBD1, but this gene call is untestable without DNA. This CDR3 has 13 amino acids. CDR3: CASSLGPGTGLFF.

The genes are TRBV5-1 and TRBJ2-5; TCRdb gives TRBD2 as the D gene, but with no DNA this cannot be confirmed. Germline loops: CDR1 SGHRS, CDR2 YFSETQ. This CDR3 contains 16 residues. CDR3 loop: CASFLGLAGLQETQYF. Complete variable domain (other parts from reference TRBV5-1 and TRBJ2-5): KAGVTQTPRYLIKTRGQQVTLSCSPISGHRSVSWYQQTPGQGLQFLFEYFSETQRNKGNFPGRFSGRQFSNSRSEMNVSTLELGDSALYLCASFLGLAGLQETQYFGPGTRLLVL.

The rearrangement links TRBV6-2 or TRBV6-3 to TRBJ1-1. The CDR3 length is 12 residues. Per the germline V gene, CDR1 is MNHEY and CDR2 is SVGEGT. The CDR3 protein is CASSYPSTEAFF.

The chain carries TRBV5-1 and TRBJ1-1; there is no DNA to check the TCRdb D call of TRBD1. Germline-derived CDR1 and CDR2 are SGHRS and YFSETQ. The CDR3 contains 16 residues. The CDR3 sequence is CASSLAAGTGRTEAFF.

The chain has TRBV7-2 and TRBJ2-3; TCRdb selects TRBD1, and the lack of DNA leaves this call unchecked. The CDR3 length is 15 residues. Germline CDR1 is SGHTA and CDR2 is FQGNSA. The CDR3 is CASSQFLGLGDTQYF.

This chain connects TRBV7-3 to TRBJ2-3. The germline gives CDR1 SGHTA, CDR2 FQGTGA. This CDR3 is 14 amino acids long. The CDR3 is CASSSISGTDTQYF.

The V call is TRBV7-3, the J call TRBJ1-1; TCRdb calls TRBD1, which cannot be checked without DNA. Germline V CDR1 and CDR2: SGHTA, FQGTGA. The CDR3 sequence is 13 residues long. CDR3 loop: CAVSGTLNTEAFF. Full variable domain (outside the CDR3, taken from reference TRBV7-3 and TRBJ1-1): GAGVSQTPSNKVTEKGKYVELRCDPISGHTALYWYRQSLGQGPEFLIYFQGTGAADDSGLPNDRFFAVRPEGSVSTLKIQRTERGDSAVYLCAVSGTLNTEAFFGQGTRLTVV.

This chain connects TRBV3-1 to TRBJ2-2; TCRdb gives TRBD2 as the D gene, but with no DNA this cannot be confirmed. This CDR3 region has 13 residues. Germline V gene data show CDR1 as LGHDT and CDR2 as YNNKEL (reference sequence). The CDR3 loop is CASSHRLAGELFF.

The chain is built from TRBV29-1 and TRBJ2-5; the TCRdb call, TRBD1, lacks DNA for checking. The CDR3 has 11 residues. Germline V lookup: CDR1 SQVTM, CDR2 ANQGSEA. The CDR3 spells CSAGTSETQYF.

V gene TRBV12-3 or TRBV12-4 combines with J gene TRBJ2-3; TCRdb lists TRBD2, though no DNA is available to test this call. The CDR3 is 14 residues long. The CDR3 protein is CASSFGPSRGTQYF.

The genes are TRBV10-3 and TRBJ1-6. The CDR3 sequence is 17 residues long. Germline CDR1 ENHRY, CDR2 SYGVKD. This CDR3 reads CAISESGRVTYNSPLHF.

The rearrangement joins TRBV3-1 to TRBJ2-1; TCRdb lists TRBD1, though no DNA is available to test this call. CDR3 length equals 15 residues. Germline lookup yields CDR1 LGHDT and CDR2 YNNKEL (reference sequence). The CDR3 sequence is CASSQEVTWGTEQFF.

The CDR3 is CASSAGQGGDTQYF. J is TRBJ2-3 and V is TRBV5-1; without DNA, the TCRdb call of TRBD1 cannot be checked. There are 14 residues in the CDR3. Germline V gives CDR1 SGHRS, CDR2 YFSETQ.

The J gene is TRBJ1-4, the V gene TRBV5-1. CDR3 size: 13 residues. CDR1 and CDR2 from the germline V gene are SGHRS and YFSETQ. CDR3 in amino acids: CASSRDGNEKLFF.

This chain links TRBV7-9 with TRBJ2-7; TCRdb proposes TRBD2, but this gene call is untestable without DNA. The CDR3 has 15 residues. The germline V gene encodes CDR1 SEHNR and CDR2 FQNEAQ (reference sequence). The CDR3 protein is CASSLAREFHYEQYF.

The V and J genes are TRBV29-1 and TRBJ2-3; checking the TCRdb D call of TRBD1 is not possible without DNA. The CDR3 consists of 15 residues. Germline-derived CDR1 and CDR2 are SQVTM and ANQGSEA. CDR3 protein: CSVAVAGETTDTQYF.

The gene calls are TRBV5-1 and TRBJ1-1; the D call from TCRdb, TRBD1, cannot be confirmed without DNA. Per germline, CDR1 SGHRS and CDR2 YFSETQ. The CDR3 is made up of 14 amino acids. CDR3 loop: CASSPLGVNTEAFF. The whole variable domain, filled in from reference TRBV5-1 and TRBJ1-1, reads KAGVTQTPRYLIKTRGQQVTLSCSPISGHRSVSWYQQTPGQGLQFLFEYFSETQRNKGNFPGRFSGRQFSNSRSEMNVSTLELGDSALYLCASSPLGVNTEAFFGQGTRLTVV.